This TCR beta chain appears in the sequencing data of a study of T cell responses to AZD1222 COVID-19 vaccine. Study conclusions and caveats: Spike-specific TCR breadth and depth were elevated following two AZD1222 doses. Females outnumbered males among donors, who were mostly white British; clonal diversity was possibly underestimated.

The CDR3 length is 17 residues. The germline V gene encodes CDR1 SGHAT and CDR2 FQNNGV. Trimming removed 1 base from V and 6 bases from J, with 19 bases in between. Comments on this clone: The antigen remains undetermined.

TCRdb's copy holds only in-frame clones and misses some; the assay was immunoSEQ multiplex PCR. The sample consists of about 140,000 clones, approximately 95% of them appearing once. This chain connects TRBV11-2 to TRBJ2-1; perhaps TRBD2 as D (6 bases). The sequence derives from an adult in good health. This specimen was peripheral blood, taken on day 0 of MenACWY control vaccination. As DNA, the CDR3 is TGTGCCAGCAGCTTAGCCCTCTCTCCGGGAGCTTTCAATGAGCAGTTCTTC. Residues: CASSLALSPGAFNEQFF.